One and the same sample provided the 19 T cell receptor beta chains below, sequenced in a study of long-term antiretroviral therapy in people with HIV. Researchers ran immunoSEQ v3.0 at survey level. Using immunoSEQ multiplex PCR, the repertoire was profiled, and TCRdb retains in-frame clones only, with some absent. The table shows about 18,000 clones, with around four fifths occurring only once. The sequences come from unsorted PBMCs, collected at the start of antiretroviral therapy, before treatment. These receptors were collected from a woman in her thirties or forties with HIV.

The rearrangement links TRBV5-4 to TRBJ2-7; D gene ambiguous. The CDR3 extends over 16 amino acids. Germline values: CDR1 SGHNT, CDR2 YYREEE (reference sequence). Trimming removed 4 bases from V and 0 bases from J, with 17 bases in between. The CDR3 sequence is CASSPSGPASSYEQYF. CDR3 sequence (DNA): TGTGCCAGCAGCCCTTCTGGGCCGGCGAGCTCCTACGAGCAGTACTTC.

This clone was counted a few times. CDR3: CASSQTKGAEDLIGKRVLYEQYF. CDR3 nucleotides: TGCGCCAGCAGTCAAACTAAGGGAGCTGAAGATTTAATTGGTAAGCGGGTCTTATACGAGCAGTACTTC. The rearrangement links TRBV23-1 to TRBJ2-7; a possible D gene is TRBD2 (6 bases). TRBV23-1 is classed as an ORF, of uncertain function. Trimming left V 2 bases short and J 4 bases short, with 39 bases between. This CDR3 is built from 23 residues.

The chain uses TRBV28 and TRBJ1-1; D remains unclear. Trimming stripped 3 bases from V and 3 bases from J, with 8 bases between. The CDR3 is made up of 13 amino acids. The germline gives CDR1 MDHEN, CDR2 SYDVKM. For the CDR3, the DNA is TGTGCCAGCAGTTTTGAGAGGCACACTGAAGCTTTCTTT. This sequence encodes CASSFERHTEAFF.

By share, this clone counts as medium-sized. Other DNA sequences in this sample translate to the same CDR3. This chain links TRBV6-5 with TRBJ1-2; possible D gene TRBD1, 5 bases. The CDR3 spans 14 residues. Germline CDR1 reads MNHEY; CDR2 reads SVGAGI. Trimming took off 0 bases at V and 8 bases at J, with 13 bases between the two ends. The CDR3 loop reads CASSYSVRGGGYTF. CDR3 DNA sequence: TGTGCCAGCAGTTACTCAGTGAGGGGCGGGGGCTACACCTTC.

The V gene is TRBV28, the J gene TRBJ2-1; D possibly corresponds to TRBD1 (5 bases). Between the trimmed V and J ends, which lost 3 bases and 2 bases, there was a span of 38 bases. The germline V gene encodes CDR1 MDHEN and CDR2 SYDVKM. There are 24 residues in the CDR3. This CDR3 is CASSFSVGSGAGASTSYTYNEQFF. CDR3 sequence (DNA): TGTGCCAGCAGTTTTTCCGTGGGCTCTGGGGCAGGTGCTTCCACCTCCTACACCTACAATGAGCAGTTCTTC. Full variable domain (rest looked up from reference TRBV28 and TRBJ2-1): DVKVTQSSRYLVKRTGEKVFLECVQDMDHENMFWYRQDPGLGLRLIYFSYDVKMKEKGDIPEGYSVSREKKERFSLILESASTNQTSMYLCASSFSVGSGAGASTSYTYNEQFFGPGTRLTVL.

This clone was found once. The V and J genes are TRBV6-1 and TRBJ2-1; 10 positions match TRBD2. Per germline, CDR1 MNHNS and CDR2 SASEGT. V lost 1 base and J lost 4; bases outside the gene matches: 4. The CDR3 spans 16 residues. The CDR3: CASSEDLSGGYNEQFF. The CDR3 region has the DNA TGTGCCAGCAGTGAAGATCTTAGCGGGGGGTACAATGAGCAGTTCTTC.

The chain couples TRBV21-1 to TRBJ2-7; TRBD1 is taken as the D call from the table, unchecked against the DNA. TRBV21-1 is shown as a pseudogene. The CDR3 is 14 residues long. CDR3 protein: CASSGELGAYEQYF. CDR3 coding DNA: TGTGCCAGCAGCGGAGAGCTAGGGGCCTACGAGCAGTACTTC.

V and J are TRBV7-9 and TRBJ2-2; D unclear. From germline, CDR1 is SEHNR and CDR2 FQNEAQ (reference sequence). V dropped 8 bases and J dropped 9 bases, with 4 bases sitting between them. CDR3 size: 9 residues. The CDR3 is CASGRELFF. Written as DNA, the CDR3 is TGTGCCAGCGGTAGGGAGCTGTTTTTT.

This clone was counted only a few times. This sequence joins TRBV7-9 and TRBJ1-5; a possible D gene is TRBD1 (6 bases). This CDR3 has 14 amino acids. Per germline, CDR1 SEHNR and CDR2 FQNEAQ (reference sequence). V was clipped by 8 bases and J by 2 bases, with 13 bases between them. The CDR3 protein is CASSHRDGNQPQHF. The CDR3 nucleotides read TGTGCCAGCTCCCACAGGGACGGCAATCAGCCCCAGCATTTT. The variable domain in full, with the rest retrieved from reference TRBV7-9 and TRBJ1-5, is DTGVSQNPRHKITKRGQNVTFRCDPISEHNRLYWYRQTLGQGPEFLTYFQNEAQLEKSRLLSDRFSAERPKGSFSTLEIQRTEQGDSAMYLCASSHRDGNQPQHFGDGTRLSIL.

This clone qualifies as large. The DNA of the CDR3 is TGTGCCAGCAGTTCCCTGGTAATGAGGGGGCTGGCCTATTCCTACGAGCAGTACTTC. As protein: CASSSLVMRGLAYSYEQYF. This chain uses TRBV28 with TRBJ2-7, with 7 bases aligning to TRBD1. This CDR3 is built from 19 residues. Losses at the gene ends were 4 bases for V and 1 base for J; bases not matched to a gene: 19. Germline V CDR1 and CDR2: MDHEN, SYDVKM.

The rearrangement joins TRBV5-6 to TRBJ1-4; no definite D call. The ends were cut back, 3 bases at V and 8 bases at J, with 17 bases in the middle. Germline V gene data show CDR1 as SGHDT and CDR2 as YYEEEE. The CDR3 is 15 amino acids. The CDR3 DNA reads as TGTGCCAGCAGCTCCGTCGGAAGGGAATACGAAAAACTGTTTTTT. Residues: CASSSVGREYEKLFF.

The CDR3 reads CASSRTNYGYTF. As DNA, the CDR3 is TGTGCCAGTAGTAGAACAAACTATGGCTACACCTTC. V is TRBV19 and J is TRBJ1-2; D gene uncertain. V was shortened by 4 bases and J by 2 bases, with 5 bases between the two germline ends. CDR1 and CDR2 from the germline V gene are LNHDA and SQIVND (reference sequence). CDR3 length equals 12 residues. The variable domain in full, with the rest retrieved from reference TRBV19 and TRBJ1-2, is DGGITQSPKYLFRKEGQNVTLSCEQNLNHDAMYWYRQDPGQGLRLIYYSQIVNDFQKGDIAEGYSVSREKKESFPLTVTSAQKNPTAFYLCASSRTNYGYTFGSGTRLTVV.

This chain connects TRBV4-1 to TRBJ1-1; D is uncertain. Trimming took off 0 bases at V and 7 bases at J, with 15 bases between the two ends. CDR3 length: 15 residues. From germline, CDR1 is MGHRA and CDR2 YSYEKL. The CDR3 here is CASSQDLGRSIEAFF. In DNA, the CDR3 is TGCGCCAGCAGCCAAGACCTCGGACGGAGTATTGAAGCTTTCTTT.

This chain uses TRBV5-6 with TRBJ1-1, with D unclear. CDR3 length: 13 residues. Germline V gene lookup returns CDR1 SGHDT and CDR2 YYEEEE. V dropped 2 bases and J dropped 7 bases, with 12 bases sitting between them. The CDR3 loop reads CASSLEQGGEAFF. DNA of the CDR3: TGTGCCAGCAGCTTAGAGCAAGGCGGTGAAGCTTTCTTT.

The V call is TRBV6-5, the J call TRBJ1-2; D might be TRBD1 (6 bases). CDR3 length: 15 residues. Between the trimmed V and J ends, which lost 0 bases and 8 bases, there was a span of 16 bases. Germline loops: CDR1 MNHEY, CDR2 SVGAGI. CDR3 nucleotides: TGTGCCAGCAGTTACTCGACAGAGACAGGAAGAGGCTACACCTTC. Its translation is CASSYSTETGRGYTF.

The table lists this clone with a few counts. The gene calls are TRBV6-5 and TRBJ2-2, with unresolved D. CDR3 length: 15 residues. Trimming removed 0 bases at V and 7 bases at J, with 12 bases between. Germline V gene data show CDR1 as MNHEY and CDR2 as SVGAGI. The CDR3 bases are TGTGCCAGCAGTTACTCGACTCTGGCCCTCGGGGAGCTGTTTTTT. Its protein is CASSYSTLALGELFF.

The V call is TRBV7-2, the J call TRBJ2-2; 7 bases are a match to TRBD2. CDR3 length: 15 amino acids. V was pared by 5 bases and J by 6 bases, with 9 bases of the junction left unmatched. Germline values: CDR1 SGHTA, CDR2 FQGNSA. This CDR3 is CASSVTGGTAGELFF. In DNA, the CDR3 is TGTGCCAGCAGCGTGACGGGGGGAACGGCCGGGGAGCTGTTTTTT. Filled out from reference TRBV7-2 and TRBJ2-2, the complete variable domain reads GAGVSQSPSNKVTEKGKDVELRCDPISGHTALYWYRQSLGQGLEFLIYFQGNSAPDKSGLPSDRFSAERTGGSVSTLTIQRTQQEDSAVYLCASSVTGGTAGELFFGEGSRLTVL.

The chain is built from TRBV4-3 and TRBJ2-7; TRBD1 agrees at 7 bases. In germline, CDR1 is LGHNA, CDR2 YSLEER. The CDR3 loop spans 14 amino acids. V shed 0 bases and J 4 bases; nucleotides not matched to a gene: 3. The CDR3 DNA follows: TGCGCCAGCAGCCAAGAGAGGGGGCGGTACGAGCAGTACTTC. It yields the protein CASSQERGRYEQYF.

This chain joins TRBV7-6 and TRBJ2-1, with 9 bases aligning to TRBD2. CDR3 size: 15 residues. Per the germline V gene, CDR1 is SGHVS and CDR2 is FNYEAQ. Germline trimming cut 2 bases from V and 7 bases from J; bases unmatched to any gene: 6. In DNA, the CDR3 is TGTGCCAGCAGCTTATCCAGCGGGGGGCTGAATGAGCAGTTCTTC. Translation gives CASSLSSGGLNEQFF. Combining the CDR3 with reference TRBV7-6 and TRBJ2-1 gives the whole variable domain GAGVSQSPRYKVTKRGQDVALRCDPISGHVSLYWYRQALGQGPEFLTYFNYEAQQDKSGLPNDRFSAERPEGSISTLTIQRTEQRDSAMYRCASSLSSGGLNEQFFGPGTRLTVL.